What follows are 22 T cell receptor beta chains derived from one specimen sequenced in a study of shared clonotypes between healthy human individuals (dated by TCRdb to 2018 to 2020). The library was made by the immunoSEQ multiplex PCR assay. What TCRdb holds here is the immuneACCESS table cut down to in-frame rearrangements. Part of the clones is not present; checked against another copy, under half of the missing clones reflect an unresolved V gene, and the others are unexplained. The table for this sample lists some 600,000 clones; roughly 96% of them were counted only once. Together, the top ten hold roughly 0.1% of the sample. CD8 naive samples were obtained by positive selection for CCR7 among CD45RO-negative cells, yielding a CD45RA+CCR7+ population from which TemRA cells were excluded. The sequenced sample consisted of naive CD8+ T cells sorted from blood. The meaning of the sample's cell subset or site label: CD45RA+CCR7+. These receptors originate from a woman aged 25 to 45 in good health.

This chain joins TRBV28 and TRBJ1-5; TRBD1 agrees at 10 bases. The J segment lost 7 bases and the V segment lost 5 bases, leaving 5 bases of the junction unmatched. There are 14 residues in the CDR3. CDR1 and CDR2 (germline): MDHEN, SYDVKM. CDR3 nucleotide sequence: TGTGCCAGCAGTCTCGGACAGGGGGAACAGCCCCAGCATTTT. It is translated as CASSLGQGEQPQHF.

This chain joins TRBV27 and TRBJ2-1; D is ambiguous. CDR1 and CDR2 (germline): MNHEY, SMNVEV (reference sequence). This CDR3 comprises 15 residues. V was cut by 2 bases and J by 0 bases, with 8 bases left in between. This CDR3 reads CASSLEASSYNEQFF. CDR3 nucleotide sequence: TGTGCCAGCAGTTTAGAGGCCAGCTCCTACAATGAGCAGTTCTTC.

The V and J genes are TRBV7-9 and TRBJ1-4; 7 bases fit TRBD1. Per the germline V gene, CDR1 is SEHNR and CDR2 is FQNEAQ (reference sequence). There are 16 residues in the CDR3. Trimming removed 5 bases from V and 6 bases from J; junction bases left unmatched: 12. The CDR3 sequence: CASSPPSDRSYEKLFF. The CDR3 DNA sequence: TGTGCCAGCAGCCCACCATCGGACAGGTCCTATGAAAAACTGTTTTTT.

The CDR3 sequence: CASSLRKRGYTF. Written as DNA, the CDR3 is TGCGCCAGCAGCTTACGAAAGCGTGGCTACACCTTC. V gene TRBV5-1 combines with J gene TRBJ1-2; D is uncertain. The CDR3 totals 12 residues. Germline V gene data show CDR1 as SGHRS and CDR2 as YFSETQ. V lost 2 bases and J 7 bases, leaving 9 bases between the germline ends.

V and J are TRBV2 and TRBJ2-7; 7 bases agree with TRBD1. V lost 4 bases to trimming and J lost 6 bases; unmatched junction nucleotides: 12. From germline, CDR1 is SNHLY and CDR2 FYNNEI. This CDR3 has 15 amino acids. CDR3 sequence (DNA): TGTGCCAGCAGTGCAGAAGGGGGCGAGGGTGGCGAGCAGTACTTC. Its protein is CASSAEGGEGGEQYF.

This chain links TRBV2 with TRBJ2-5; D is perhaps TRBD2 (6 bases). Trimming shortened V by 3 bases and J by 1 base, and 9 bases separated the two germline ends. The CDR3 spans 14 residues. Germline V gives CDR1 SNHLY, CDR2 FYNNEI. CDR3 sequence reads: CASSDLAFQETQYF. The CDR3, as DNA: TGTGCCAGCAGTGATCTAGCGTTCCAAGAGACCCAGTACTTC. The full variable domain, in which reference TRBV2 and TRBJ2-5 provide the parts outside the CDR3, is EPEVTQTPSHQVTQMGQEVILRCVPISNHLYFYWYRQILGQKVEFLVSFYNNEISEKSEIFDDQFSVERPDGSNFTLKIRSTKLEDSAMYFCASSDLAFQETQYFGPGTRLLVL.

A word on this clone: Other DNA sequences within the sample encode an identical CDR3. This chain links TRBV28 with TRBJ2-3; D uncertain. Trimming took off 3 bases at V and 4 bases at J, with 2 bases between the two ends. This CDR3 comprises 11 residues. The germline V gene has CDR1 MDHEN and CDR2 SYDVKM. The CDR3 DNA is TGTGCCAGCAGTTTTTCAGATACGCAGTATTTT. Protein: CASSFSDTQYF.

This sequence joins TRBV27 and TRBJ2-7, with 10 nucleotides matching TRBD1. With V trimmed by 7 bases and J by 3 bases, 9 bases remained unmatched. Per germline, CDR1 MNHEY and CDR2 SMNVEV (reference sequence). The CDR3 covers 15 residues. The CDR3 DNA is TGTGCCAGCAAACCGGGACAGGGGACTAACTACGAGCAGTACTTC. This gives the protein CASKPGQGTNYEQYF.

Comments on this clone: The junction departs from germline at one end; a sequencing error may be responsible. The chain has TRBV27 and TRBJ2-5, with D possibly TRBD1 on 5 matching bases. Germline CDR1 reads MNHEY; CDR2 reads SMNVEV (reference sequence). The CDR3 runs 15 residues. CDR3 protein: CASSLDGALQETQYF. In DNA form, the CDR3 reads TGTGCCAGTAGTTTAGATGGGGCGTTACAAGAGACCCAGTACTTC.

The CDR3 DNA follows: TGTGCCAGTACAACCGCGCCCTATGGCTACACCTTC. As protein: CASTTAPYGYTF. The rearrangement links TRBV19 to TRBJ1-2; D remains ambiguous. V was trimmed by 7 bases and J by 4 bases, leaving 10 bases between them. The CDR3 loop spans 12 amino acids. The germline CDR1 and CDR2 sequences are LNHDA and SQIVND (reference sequence).

The chain recombines TRBV18 with TRBJ1-1, with 10 bases identical to TRBD1. Germline CDR1 and CDR2: KGHSH and LQKENI. The trim removed 3 bases at V and 3 bases at J, leaving 4 bases unmatched. CDR3 length equals 15 residues. CDR3 nucleotide sequence: TGTGCCAGCTCACCTATCGGGACAGGGGACACTGAAGCTTTCTTT. Protein: CASSPIGTGDTEAFF.

This rearrangement joins TRBV10-2 to TRBJ2-7; 8 nucleotides agree with TRBD1. The CDR3 has 14 amino acids. Trimming at V came to 5 bases and at J to 5 bases, leaving 8 bases not matched to a gene. Germline V gene data show CDR1 as WSHSY and CDR2 as SAAADI. The CDR3 loop reads CASSPGTGANEQYF. Written as DNA, the CDR3 is TGCGCCAGCAGTCCTGGGACAGGAGCCAACGAGCAGTACTTC.

The V and J genes are TRBV29-1 and TRBJ2-1; D is perhaps TRBD2 (5 bases). Trimming removed 6 bases at V and 6 bases at J, with 12 bases between. In germline, CDR1 is SQVTM, CDR2 ANQGSEA. This CDR3 has 12 amino acids. The DNA of the CDR3 is TGCAGCGTGGCCGGGAAAGGCAATGAGCAGTTCTTC. Translating gives CSVAGKGNEQFF.

The chain links TRBV13 to TRBJ1-1, with a possible D match to TRBD1 (5 bases). Germline-derived CDR1 and CDR2 are PRHDT and FYEKMQ (reference sequence). The V and J ends lost 2 bases and 6 bases respectively, with 19 bases between them. CDR3 length equals 16 residues. The CDR3 DNA reads TGTGCCAGCAGCTTATGGTCCTCAACCAAAGGGGCTGAAGCTTTCTTT. It is translated as CASSLWSSTKGAEAFF.

The J gene is TRBJ2-7, the V gene TRBV11-2; D is tentatively TRBD1 or TRBD2 (6 bases each). Germline V lookup: CDR1 SGHAT, CDR2 FQNNGV. This CDR3 region has 15 residues. The ends were cut back, 4 bases at V and 1 base at J, with 14 bases in the middle. CDR3 in amino acids: CASSSSAGVSYEQYF. The CDR3 DNA is TGTGCCAGCAGCTCTAGCGCAGGGGTATCCTACGAGCAGTACTTC.

The chain combines TRBV29-1 with TRBJ1-2; maybe TRBD1 (5 bases). The CDR3 has 14 residues. The germline V gene encodes CDR1 SQVTM and CDR2 ANQGSEA. The V end was cut by 3 bases, the J end by 7 bases, with 18 bases between. The CDR3 is CSVETTGSGGGYTF. CDR3 DNA sequence: TGCAGCGTTGAGACCACTGGTTCCGGGGGTGGCTACACCTTC.

The CDR3 reads CASSLSGSNTGELFF. The DNA of the CDR3 is TGTGCCAGCAGCCTTAGCGGGTCGAACACCGGGGAGCTGTTTTTT. The chain employs TRBV7-7 and TRBJ2-2, with 7 bases that match TRBD2. CDR3 length equals 15 residues. The J segment lost 0 bases and the V segment lost 5 bases, leaving 3 bases of the junction unmatched. Germline lookup yields CDR1 SSHAT and CDR2 FNYEAQ (reference sequence).

This chain connects TRBV4-1 to TRBJ1-3; D gene unclear. Germline V lookup: CDR1 MGHRA, CDR2 YSYEKL. The CDR3 contains 16 residues. The ends were cut back, 2 bases at V and 0 bases at J, with 11 bases in the middle. The CDR3 sequence is CASSQIRRNSGNTIYF. The CDR3, as DNA: TGCGCCAGCAGCCAAATCCGGCGGAACTCTGGAAACACCATATATTTT.

The gene calls are TRBV28 and TRBJ2-3; D call uncertain. Germline V lookup: CDR1 MDHEN, CDR2 SYDVKM. V lost 4 bases, J lost 3 bases, and 11 bases lay in between. This CDR3 has 14 amino acids. The CDR3 region is CASSWSPRTDTQYF. The CDR3 DNA is TGTGCCAGCAGTTGGAGCCCCCGGACAGATACGCAGTATTTT. The whole variable domain, filled in from reference TRBV28 and TRBJ2-3, reads DVKVTQSSRYLVKRTGEKVFLECVQDMDHENMFWYRQDPGLGLRLIYFSYDVKMKEKGDIPEGYSVSREKKERFSLILESASTNQTSMYLCASSWSPRTDTQYFGPGTRLTVL.

V gene TRBV13 combines with J gene TRBJ2-3; possibly TRBD2 for D (6 bases). This CDR3 spans 15 amino acids. Trimming removed 5 bases from V and 2 bases from J, with 14 bases in between. Germline-derived CDR1 and CDR2 are PRHDT and FYEKMQ (reference sequence). In DNA, the CDR3 is TGTGCCAGCAGCGTTTACCCGGGAGTCACAGATACGCAGTATTTT. Its protein is CASSVYPGVTDTQYF.

V is TRBV19 and J is TRBJ2-1, with 7 bases that match TRBD2. Germline V lookup: CDR1 LNHDA, CDR2 SQIVND (reference sequence). V was clipped by 9 bases and J by 0 bases; unmatched bases: 2. This CDR3 has 13 amino acids. The CDR3 DNA is TGTGCCAGCGAGCGGGACTCCTACAATGAGCAGTTCTTC. Its translation is CASERDSYNEQFF.

The CDR3 loop is CASSYTSGSTGGGDEQFF. The CDR3 DNA follows: TGTGCCAGCAGTTATACTAGCGGGAGTACGGGAGGGGGCGATGAGCAGTTCTTC. The chain has TRBV28 and TRBJ2-1; 11 bases align to TRBD2. Germline lookup yields CDR1 MDHEN and CDR2 SYDVKM. The CDR3 runs 18 residues. V shed 4 bases and J 8 bases; nucleotides not matched to a gene: 16. Drawing the rest from reference TRBV28 and TRBJ2-1, the complete variable domain is DVKVTQSSRYLVKRTGEKVFLECVQDMDHENMFWYRQDPGLGLRLIYFSYDVKMKEKGDIPEGYSVSREKKERFSLILESASTNQTSMYLCASSYTSGSTGGGDEQFFGPGTRLTVL.